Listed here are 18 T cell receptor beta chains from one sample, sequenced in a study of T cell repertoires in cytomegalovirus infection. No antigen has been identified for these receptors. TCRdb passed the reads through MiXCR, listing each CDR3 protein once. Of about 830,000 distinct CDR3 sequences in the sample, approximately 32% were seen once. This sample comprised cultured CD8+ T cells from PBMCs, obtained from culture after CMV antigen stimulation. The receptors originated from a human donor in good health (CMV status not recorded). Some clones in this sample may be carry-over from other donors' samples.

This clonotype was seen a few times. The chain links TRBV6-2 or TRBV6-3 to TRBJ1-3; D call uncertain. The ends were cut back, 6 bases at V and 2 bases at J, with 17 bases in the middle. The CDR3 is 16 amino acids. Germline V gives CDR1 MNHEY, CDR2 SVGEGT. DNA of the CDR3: TGTGCCAGCAGCCCCTCCACCGAAGGGACTGGAAACACCATATATTTT. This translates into CASSPSTEGTGNTIYF.

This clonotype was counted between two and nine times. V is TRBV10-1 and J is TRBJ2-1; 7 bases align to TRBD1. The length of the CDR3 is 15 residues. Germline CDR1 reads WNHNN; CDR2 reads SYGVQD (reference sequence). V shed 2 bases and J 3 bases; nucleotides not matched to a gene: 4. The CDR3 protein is CASSEPGQIYNEQFF. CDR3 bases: TGCGCCAGCAGTGAGCCGGGACAGATCTACAATGAGCAGTTCTTC.

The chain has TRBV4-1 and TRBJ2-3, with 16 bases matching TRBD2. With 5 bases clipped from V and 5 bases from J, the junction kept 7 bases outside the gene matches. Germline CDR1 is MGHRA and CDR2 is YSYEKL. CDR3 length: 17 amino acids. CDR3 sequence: CASSFPGLAGGLDTQYF. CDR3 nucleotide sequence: TGCGCCAGCAGCTTTCCGGGACTAGCGGGGGGGCTAGATACGCAGTATTTT.

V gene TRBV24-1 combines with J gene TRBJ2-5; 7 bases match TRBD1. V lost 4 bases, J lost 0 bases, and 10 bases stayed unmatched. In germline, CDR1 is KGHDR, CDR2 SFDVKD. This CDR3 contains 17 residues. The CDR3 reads CATSEERTGPNQETQYF. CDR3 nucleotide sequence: TGTGCCACCAGTGAAGAAAGGACAGGACCCAACCAAGAGACCCAGTACTTC.

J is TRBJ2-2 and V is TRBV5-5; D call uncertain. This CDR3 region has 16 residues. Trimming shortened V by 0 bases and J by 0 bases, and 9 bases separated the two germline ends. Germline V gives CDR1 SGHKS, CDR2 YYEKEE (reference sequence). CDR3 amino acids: CASSLARKANTGELFF. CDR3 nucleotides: TGTGCCAGCAGCTTGGCAAGAAAAGCGAACACCGGGGAGCTGTTTTTT.

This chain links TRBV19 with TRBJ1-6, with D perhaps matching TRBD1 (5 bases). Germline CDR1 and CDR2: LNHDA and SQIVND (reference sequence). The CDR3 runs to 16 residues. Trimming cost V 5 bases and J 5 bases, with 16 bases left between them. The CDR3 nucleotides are TGTGCCAGTAGTTCCGGCAGGGCGGTACATAATTCACCCCTCCACTTT. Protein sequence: CASSSGRAVHNSPLHF.

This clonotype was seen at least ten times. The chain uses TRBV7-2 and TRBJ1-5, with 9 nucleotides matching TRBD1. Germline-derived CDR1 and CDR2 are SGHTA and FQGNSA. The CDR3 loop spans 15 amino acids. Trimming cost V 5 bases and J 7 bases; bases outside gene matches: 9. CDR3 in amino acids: CASSRTGTGNQPQHF. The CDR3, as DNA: TGTGCCAGCAGCCGGACCGGGACAGGGAACCAGCCCCAGCATTTT.

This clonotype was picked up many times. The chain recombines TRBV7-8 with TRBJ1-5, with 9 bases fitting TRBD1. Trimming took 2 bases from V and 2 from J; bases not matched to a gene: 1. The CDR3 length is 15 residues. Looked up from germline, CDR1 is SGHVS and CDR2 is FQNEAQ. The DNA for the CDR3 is TGTGCCAGCAGCTTACGGACAGGGGGCAATCAGCCCCAGCATTTT. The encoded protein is CASSLRTGGNQPQHF.

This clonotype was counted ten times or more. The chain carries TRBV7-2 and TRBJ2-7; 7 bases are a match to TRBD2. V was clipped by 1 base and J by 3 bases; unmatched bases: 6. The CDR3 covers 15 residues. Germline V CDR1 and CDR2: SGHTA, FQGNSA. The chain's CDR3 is CASSLVGGGYYEQYV. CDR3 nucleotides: TGTGCCAGCAGCTTAGTGGGGGGGGGTTACTACGAGCAGTACGTC.

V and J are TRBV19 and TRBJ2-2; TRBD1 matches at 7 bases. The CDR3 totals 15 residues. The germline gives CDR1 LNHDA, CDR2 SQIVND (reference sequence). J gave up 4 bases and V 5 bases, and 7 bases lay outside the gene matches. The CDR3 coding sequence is TGTGCCAGTAGTGCGACAGGGTGGAGCACCGGGGAGCTGTTTTTT. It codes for CASSATGWSTGELFF.

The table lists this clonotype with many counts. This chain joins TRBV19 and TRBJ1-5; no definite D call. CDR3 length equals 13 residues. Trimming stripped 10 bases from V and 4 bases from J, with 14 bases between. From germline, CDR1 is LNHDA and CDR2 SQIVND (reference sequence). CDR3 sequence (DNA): TGTGCCACCCTAGACGCCGGTAATCAGCCCCAGCATTTT. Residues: CATLDAGNQPQHF.

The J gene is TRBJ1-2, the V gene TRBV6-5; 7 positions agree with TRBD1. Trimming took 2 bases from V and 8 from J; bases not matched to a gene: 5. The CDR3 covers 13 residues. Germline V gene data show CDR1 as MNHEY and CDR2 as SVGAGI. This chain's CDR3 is CASSYPTGIGYTF. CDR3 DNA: TGTGCCAGCAGTTACCCGACAGGGATCGGCTACACCTTC.

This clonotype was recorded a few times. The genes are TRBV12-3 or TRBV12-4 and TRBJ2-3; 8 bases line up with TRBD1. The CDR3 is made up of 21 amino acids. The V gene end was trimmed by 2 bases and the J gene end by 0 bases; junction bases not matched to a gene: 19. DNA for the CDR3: TGTGCCAGCAGTTTAAAGGGCCCGGGACAGGAGCCTAATAATAGCACAGATACGCAGTATTTT. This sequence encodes CASSLKGPGQEPNNSTDTQYF.

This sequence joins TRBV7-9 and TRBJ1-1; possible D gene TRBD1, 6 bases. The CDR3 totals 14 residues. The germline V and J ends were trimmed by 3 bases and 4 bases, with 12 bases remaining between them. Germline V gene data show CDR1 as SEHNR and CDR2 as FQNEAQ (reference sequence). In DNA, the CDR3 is TGTGCCAGCAGCTTTATAGGGGGGACCACTGAAGCTTTCTTT. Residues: CASSFIGGTTEAFF.

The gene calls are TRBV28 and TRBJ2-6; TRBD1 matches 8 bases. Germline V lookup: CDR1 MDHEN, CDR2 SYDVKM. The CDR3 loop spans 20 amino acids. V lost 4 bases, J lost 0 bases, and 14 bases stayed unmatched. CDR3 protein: CASSSVRTGRAPSGANVLTF. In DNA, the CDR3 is TGTGCCAGCAGTTCCGTTCGGACAGGGCGGGCTCCCTCTGGGGCCAACGTCCTGACTTTC.

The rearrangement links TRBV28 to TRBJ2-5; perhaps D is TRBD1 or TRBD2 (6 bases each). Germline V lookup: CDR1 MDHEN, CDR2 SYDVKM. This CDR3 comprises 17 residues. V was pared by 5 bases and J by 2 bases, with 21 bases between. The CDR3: CASSRGTGTPEQETQYF. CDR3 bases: TGTGCCAGCAGTCGGGGGACCGGGACACCCGAACAAGAGACCCAGTACTTC.

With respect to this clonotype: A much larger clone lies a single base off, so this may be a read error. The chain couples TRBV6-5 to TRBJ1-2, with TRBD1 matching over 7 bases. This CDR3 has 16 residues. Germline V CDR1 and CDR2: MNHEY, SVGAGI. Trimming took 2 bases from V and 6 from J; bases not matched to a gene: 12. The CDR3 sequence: CASSYTETETGNGYTF. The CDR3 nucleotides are TGTGCCAGCAGTTACACGGAAACCGAGACAGGGAATGGCTACACCTTC.

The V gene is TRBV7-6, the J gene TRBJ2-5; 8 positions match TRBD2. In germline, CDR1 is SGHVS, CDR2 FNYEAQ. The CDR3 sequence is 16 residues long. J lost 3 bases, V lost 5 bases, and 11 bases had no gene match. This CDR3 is CASSPLAVGAKETQYF. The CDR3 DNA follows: TGTGCCAGCAGCCCACTAGCGGTCGGGGCAAAAGAGACCCAGTACTTC.